Given below is one T cell receptor beta chain in context. Its cognate antigen is unknown. The V end lost 8 bases, the J end lost 9 bases, and 8 bases lay between the germline ends. The CDR3 contains 10 residues. Germline CDR1 is LNHNV and CDR2 is YYDKDF (reference sequence). These data are taken from a study of cytomegalovirus exposure and HLA in healthy donors. Study-wide background: Earlier findings included about 120 million unique TCR beta sequences obtained from approximately 170 million T cells. Study results and caveats: Most of the TCR beta V segments (in an earlier analysis) were productive either about 87% or about 30% of the time.

Amplification used 60 Vbeta primers and 13 Jbeta primers. Generated by immunoSEQ multiplex PCR, the TCRdb table keeps only in-frame clones and is missing some. This repertoire shows fewer than 80,000 clones, about 73% found once; its top ten account for more than 9.5%. The rearrangement links TRBV15 to TRBJ1-5, with D possibly matching TRBD1 (5 bases). Sample: PBMCs. This receptor was obtained from a woman between 55 and 75 years old in good health and CMV-seropositive. CDR3 DNA: TGTGCCACCGGGGGGTCGCCCCAGCATTTT. This codes for CATGGSPQHF.